This paragraph reports one T cell receptor (beta chain). The data derive from a study of T cell changes during pregnancy in multiple sclerosis. Germline V CDR1 and CDR2: SGHNT, YYREEE (reference sequence). The V and J ends lost 9 bases and 0 bases, in that order; junction bases with no gene match: 8. The CDR3 totals 16 residues. The assay was immunoSEQ multiplex PCR, and TCRdb's table has in-frame clones only and misses some. The data hold tens of thousands of clones, with roughly 90% observed a single time. This rearrangement joins TRBV5-4 to TRBJ2-2; 10 positions agree with TRBD2. This receptor was taken from a female donor in good health, enrolled as a control in a pregnancy study. The starting material was peripheral blood, obtained in the first trimester of pregnancy. CDR3: CATLTSGGANTGELFF. The CDR3 DNA follows: TGTGCCACCCTCACAAGCGGGGGGGCGAACACCGGGGAGCTGTTTTTT.